This T cell receptor beta chain was sequenced during a study of OX40 agonist ivuxolimab in advanced cancers. Study background: Ivuxolimab was delivered to patients intravenously every 2 weeks at doses spanning 0.01 to 10 mg/kg. Participants could have had prior anti-PD-1, anti-PD-L1 or anti-CTLA-4 therapy, and around 43% had some. Points from the study as a whole: Normalized expansion of T-cell clones was also low for some nonresponders.

TCRdb's table, derived via immunoSEQ multiplex PCR, lists solely in-frame clones and lacks some. The sample has over 70,000 clones; roughly 88% are singletons. Details on this clone: Its antigen remains unidentified.

This clonotype originated in an adult with an advanced solid tumor such as melanoma, head and neck, liver or kidney cancer. The sample consisted of CD4+ or CD8+ T cells sorted from blood, taken in a trial of the OX40 agonist ivuxolimab.

CDR3 bases: TGTGCCAGCTCACCACAGAGCGACCGGCCTCCCGATACGCAGTATTTT. Translation gives CASSPQSDRPPDTQYF. The chain recombines TRBV18 with TRBJ2-3; D is unclear. The ends were cut back, 1 base at V and 6 bases at J, with 17 bases in the middle. This CDR3 spans 16 amino acids. The germline V gene has CDR1 KGHSH and CDR2 LQKENI. The complete variable domain, with remaining parts taken from reference TRBV18 and TRBJ2-3, reads NAGVMQNPRHLVRRRGQEARLRCSPMKGHSHVYWYRQLPEEGLKFMVYLQKENIIDESGMPKERFSAEFPKEGPSILRIQQVVRGDSAAYFCASSPQSDRPPDTQYFGPGTRLTVL.